This TCR beta chain was observed in a study of blood T cell repertoires in COVID-19. Overall study: PBMCs, B-cell-depleted T cells, or T cells were the source of the cDNA or gDNA that made up the material.

In the authors' methods: From reference gene primer amplification, estimates of nucleated cell counts were derived. Measured with immunoSEQ multiplex PCR; TCRdb has only the in-frame clones, and not every one. V, J and clone size are taken as reported in that table, and D and trimming were inferred from the DNA itself. The sample includes fewer than 450,000 clones, about 93% of them seen just once. V shed 2 bases and J shed 5 bases, with 13 bases lying between them. Germline V gives CDR1 SEHNR, CDR2 FQNEAQ (reference sequence). The CDR3 runs 14 residues. The sample taken for sequencing was peripheral blood. This sequence originates from a woman between 18 and 29 years old who had recovered from COVID-19. The chain recombines TRBV7-9 with TRBJ2-7; D might be TRBD1 (6 bases). CDR3 residues: CASSLSRGLNEQYV. CDR3 coding DNA: TGTGCCAGCAGCTTAAGCAGGGGCCTTAACGAGCAGTACGTC.